The 31 T cell receptor beta chains below were found in one sample sequenced in a study of siplizumab effects on memory and regulatory T cells. Only in-frame clones appear in the TCRdb table, and some are missing; sequencing was by immunoSEQ multiplex PCR. The data contain 90,000 to 120,000 clones, 75% to 95% of them singletons. Sequenced material: CD4+ T cells sorted from blood. The receptors stem from a human donor in good health. Some clones in this sample may be carry-over from other donors' samples.

The chain combines TRBV5-1 with TRBJ2-5, with TRBD2 matching 8 bases. The germline gives CDR1 SGHRS, CDR2 YFSETQ. The CDR3 extends over 17 amino acids. Trimming removed 4 bases from V and 6 bases from J; junction bases left unmatched: 17. The CDR3 region has the DNA TGCGCCAGCAGCATCTCCGGGACTAGTGGGATGGGCAAGACCCAGTACTTC. Its protein is CASSISGTSGMGKTQYF.

The chain carries TRBV16 and TRBJ2-1; 7 positions match TRBD2. Germline V gene lookup returns CDR1 KGHSY and CDR2 FQNENV. V trimming: 6 bases; J trimming: 2 bases; junction bases outside the gene matches: 10. The CDR3 spans 16 residues. The CDR3 sequence: CASSTVAGVPYNEQFF. DNA for the CDR3: TGTGCCAGCAGTACGGTGGCGGGAGTTCCCTACAATGAGCAGTTCTTC.

The genes are TRBV14 and TRBJ1-5; D perhaps matches TRBD1 (6 bases). Germline-derived CDR1 and CDR2 are SGHDN and FVKESK. The V end lost 4 bases, the J end lost 4 bases, and 14 bases lay between the germline ends. The CDR3 loop spans 15 amino acids. In DNA form, the CDR3 reads TGTGCCAGCAGCCGGGGGCAGGGAGGGAATCAGCCCCAGCATTTT. Protein product: CASSRGQGGNQPQHF.

The genes are TRBV15 and TRBJ2-3; perhaps D is TRBD1 or TRBD2 (5 bases each). The CDR3 is 17 amino acids. CDR1 is LNHNV and CDR2 is YYDKDF in the germline V gene (reference sequence). Trimming took 0 bases from V and 1 from J, leaving 14 bases between them. CDR3 DNA: TGTGCCACCAGCAGAGATTACGGGGACGGAGGCACAGATACGCAGTATTTT. Its translation is CATSRDYGDGGTDTQYF. The whole variable domain, filled in from reference TRBV15 and TRBJ2-3, reads DAMVIQNPRYQVTQFGKPVTLSCSQTLNHNVMYWYQQKSSQAPKLLFHYYDKDFNNEADTPDNFQSRRPNTSFCFLDIRSPGLGDTAMYLCATSRDYGDGGTDTQYFGPGTRLTVL.

The chain is built from TRBV11-2 and TRBJ1-2; TRBD1 is a possible D gene (6 bases). The germline V gene has CDR1 SGHAT and CDR2 FQNNGV. V lost 3 bases to trimming and J lost 4 bases, with 12 bases between them. This CDR3 contains 14 residues. The CDR3 spells CASSLYREAYGYTF. CDR3 in DNA: TGTGCCAGCAGCTTGTACAGGGAGGCCTATGGCTACACCTTC.

The V call is TRBV6-1, the J call TRBJ1-1; 7 nucleotides agree with TRBD1. Per the germline V gene, CDR1 is MNHNS and CDR2 is SASEGT. With 2 bases clipped from V and 5 bases from J, the junction kept 11 bases outside the gene matches. This CDR3 spans 16 amino acids. CDR3 sequence: CASSEMGTALGTEAFF. The CDR3 region has the DNA TGTGCCAGCAGTGAAATGGGGACAGCCTTGGGGACTGAAGCTTTCTTT.

The rearrangement links TRBV4-2 to TRBJ2-3, with D possibly TRBD1 on 5 matching bases. CDR3 length: 17 residues. The germline gives CDR1 LGHNA, CDR2 YNFKEQ. V was pared by 3 bases and J by 4 bases, with 20 bases between. CDR3 nucleotides: TGTGCCAGCAGCCAGATCCATCAGGGTAGGCATTCAGATACGCAGTATTTT. It yields the protein CASSQIHQGRHSDTQYF.

In its sample, this clone was seen once. V is TRBV19 and J is TRBJ2-2, with D possibly being TRBD1 (5 bases). This CDR3 contains 16 residues. Trimming pared 5 bases from V and 6 bases from J, leaving 19 bases between. The germline gives CDR1 LNHDA, CDR2 SQIVND (reference sequence). The CDR3 reads CASSPAPQASAGELFF. The CDR3 bases are TGTGCCAGTAGTCCCGCCCCACAGGCTTCCGCCGGGGAGCTGTTTTTT.

The V and J genes are TRBV4-1 and TRBJ2-1; D is unclear. Trimming pared 1 base from V and 6 bases from J, leaving 4 bases between. The germline CDR1 and CDR2 sequences are MGHRA and YSYEKL. This CDR3 spans 12 amino acids. The chain's CDR3 is CASSQVGNEQFF. CDR3 coding DNA: TGCGCCAGCAGCCAAGTGGGCAATGAGCAGTTCTTC.

The rearrangement uses TRBV5-8 and TRBJ1-5; TRBD1 matches 7 bases. J was trimmed by 6 bases and V by 6 bases; bases with no gene match: 6. The CDR3 is made up of 13 amino acids. The germline gives CDR1 SGHTS, CDR2 YDEGEE. CDR3 protein: CASNLDRAQPQHF. The CDR3 DNA reads TGTGCCAGCAACCTAGACAGGGCTCAGCCCCAGCATTTT.

The V and J genes are TRBV11-3 and TRBJ2-5, with a tentative D call TRBD2 (7 bases). Germline loops: CDR1 SGHNT, CDR2 YENEEA. CDR3 length equals 14 residues. Deletions cut 5 bases from V and 5 bases from J, with 15 bases between. The CDR3 nucleotides are TGTGCCAGCAGCCGGGTAGGGGGAGGGGAGACCCAGTACTTC. It is translated as CASSRVGGGETQYF.

The chain uses TRBV6-4 and TRBJ2-1; D unresolved. The CDR3 is 14 residues long. Trimming removed 4 bases at V and 10 bases at J, with 17 bases between. Germline V gives CDR1 MRHNA, CDR2 SNTAGT. DNA for the CDR3: TGTGCCAGCAGTGTTGGCTCCGCCGAGTCGGAGCAGTTCTTC. It encodes CASSVGSAESEQFF.

V gene TRBV2 combines with J gene TRBJ2-7, with 13 bases lining up with TRBD2. Germline-derived CDR1 and CDR2 are SNHLY and FYNNEI. The CDR3 length is 16 residues. After removal of 6 bases from V and 5 bases from J, the junction contained 10 bases not matched to a gene. CDR3: CASRERLAGGFHEQYF. The CDR3 nucleotides read TGTGCCAGCAGGGAGCGACTAGCGGGAGGTTTCCACGAGCAGTACTTC.

Points on this clone: At the DNA level, this CDR3 is encoded by other sequences in the same sample as well. The chain links TRBV5-6 to TRBJ2-3, with TRBD2 identical over 7 bases. Germline CDR1 is SGHDT and CDR2 is YYEEEE. V shed 2 bases, J shed 6 bases, and the junction held 6 bases outside the gene matches. CDR3 length: 14 residues. The DNA for the CDR3 is TGTGCCAGCAGCTTTGGGAGGGGTGGGGATACGCAGTATTTT. This translates into CASSFGRGGDTQYF.

The chain is built from TRBV11-2 and TRBJ2-7; no firm D call. The V and J ends lost 5 bases and 2 bases respectively, with 4 bases between them. The CDR3 covers 11 residues. Germline lookup yields CDR1 SGHAT and CDR2 FQNNGV. This chain's CDR3 is CASSPAYEQYF. In nucleotides, the CDR3 is TGTGCCAGCAGCCCCGCCTACGAGCAGTACTTC.

The chain joins TRBV7-8 to TRBJ2-1; no reliable D call. CDR3 size: 15 residues. The germline V gene has CDR1 SGHVS and CDR2 FQNEAQ. V lost 5 bases and J 6 bases, leaving 17 bases between the germline ends. CDR3 nucleotides: TGTGCCAGCAGCCGAACCGAGGACCAGATCAATGAGCAGTTCTTC. Translation gives CASSRTEDQINEQFF.

The rearrangement uses TRBV21-1 and TRBJ2-5; the table's D gene call, TRBD1, was not cross checked with the DNA. TRBV21-1 is shown as a pseudogene. This CDR3 is 14 amino acids long. The CDR3 reads CASIRKGEEETQYF. The CDR3 bases are TGTGCCAGCATCAGAAAGGGGGAAGAAGAGACCCAGTACTTC.

The rearrangement links TRBV27 to TRBJ1-5, with D perhaps TRBD1 (6 bases). The CDR3 runs to 14 residues. CDR1 is MNHEY, CDR2 SMNVEV, per germline (reference sequence). Trimming took 6 bases from V and 0 from J, leaving 9 bases between them. The CDR3 bases are TGTGCCAGCAGGCGGACAGTTAGCAATCAGCCCCAGCATTTT. Amino acids: CASRRTVSNQPQHF.

The genes are TRBV30 and TRBJ2-2, with a possible D match to TRBD2 (6 bases). Germline V gene lookup returns CDR1 GTSNPN and CDR2 SVGIG (reference sequence). The CDR3 consists of 14 residues. The ends were cut back, 7 bases at V and 4 bases at J, with 16 bases in the middle. The CDR3 coding sequence is TGTGCCTACGACCGGGACTCTTCCACCGGGGAGCTGTTTTTT. Its translation: CAYDRDSSTGELFF.

The J gene is TRBJ1-4, the V gene TRBV7-9; 7 positions agree with TRBD1. Germline trimming cut 5 bases from V and 2 bases from J; bases unmatched to any gene: 8. Germline CDR1 is SEHNR and CDR2 is FQNEAQ (reference sequence). The CDR3 loop spans 16 amino acids. The CDR3 nucleotides are TGTGCCAGCAGCCCCGACAGGGCAGGGACTAATGAAAAACTGTTTTTT. This translates into CASSPDRAGTNEKLFF.

This chain joins TRBV7-2 and TRBJ2-5; TRBD2 is a possible D gene (5 bases). CDR1 and CDR2 (germline): SGHTA, FQGNSA. Deletions cut 5 bases from V and 5 bases from J, with 9 bases between. The CDR3 has 12 amino acids. The CDR3 DNA follows: TGTGCCAGCAGCCTACTAGGGGAGACCCAGTACTTC. This encodes CASSLLGETQYF.

The chain has TRBV15 and TRBJ2-3; TRBD2 matches 8 bases. V was clipped by 1 base and J by 5 bases; unmatched bases: 8. CDR3 length: 16 residues. CDR1 LNHNV and CDR2 YYDKDF come from the germline V gene (reference sequence). CDR3 protein: CATSRVDSLAGDTQYF. The CDR3 DNA follows: TGTGCCACCAGCAGAGTGGACAGCCTAGCGGGAGATACGCAGTATTTT.

DNA of the CDR3: TGTGCCAGCAGCCTAAGCGGGGTTAACACAGATACGCAGTATTTT. Translation gives CASSLSGVNTDTQYF. The genes are TRBV6-6 and TRBJ2-3; TRBD2 matches 7 bases. Germline V gives CDR1 MNHNY, CDR2 SVGAGI (reference sequence). J gave up 2 bases and V 6 bases, and 8 bases lay outside the gene matches. This CDR3 has 15 amino acids.

The chain is built from TRBV28 and TRBJ1-4; 9 bases match TRBD1. Germline V gene lookup returns CDR1 MDHEN and CDR2 SYDVKM. The length of the CDR3 is 15 residues. V dropped 6 bases and J dropped 3; count of bases not matched to a gene: 5. CDR3 sequence (DNA): TGTGCCAGCAGGACTAGGACAGGGGCTAATGAAAAACTGTTTTTT. This gives the protein CASRTRTGANEKLFF.

The chain uses TRBV27 and TRBJ1-1, with 7 bases fitting TRBD1. The V and J ends lost 2 bases and 12 bases, in that order; junction bases with no gene match: 12. Germline-derived CDR1 and CDR2 are MNHEY and SMNVEV (reference sequence). The CDR3 is 14 amino acids. The CDR3 protein is CASSLLGQKVPTFF. The CDR3 nucleotides read TGTGCCAGCAGTTTACTGGGACAGAAGGTCCCAACTTTCTTT.

The chain has TRBV15 and TRBJ1-2, with a tentative D call TRBD1 (6 bases). The germline CDR1 and CDR2 sequences are LNHNV and YYDKDF (reference sequence). V gave up 0 bases and J gave up 5 bases, with 19 bases separating them. The CDR3 length is 17 residues. CDR3 DNA: TGTGCCACCAGCAGAGATGTTCGAACAGGGTCCCCTTATGGCTACACCTTC. It codes for CATSRDVRTGSPYGYTF.

The chain carries TRBV6-1 and TRBJ1-1; 7 bases match TRBD1. With V trimmed by 6 bases and J by 1 base, 8 bases remained unmatched. The germline V gene encodes CDR1 MNHNS and CDR2 SASEGT. The CDR3 loop spans 15 amino acids. The CDR3 loop reads CASRASGQANTEAFF. The DNA for the CDR3 is TGTGCCAGCAGGGCCTCCGGACAGGCGAACACTGAAGCTTTCTTT.

This chain uses TRBV6-1 with TRBJ1-2, with 8 bases that match TRBD1. CDR1 is MNHNS and CDR2 is SASEGT in the germline V gene. The ends lost 2 bases at V and 8 bases at J; junction bases unmatched: 4. This CDR3 is built from 13 residues. The CDR3, as DNA: TGTGCCAGCAGTGAAACAGGGGGGAGAGGCTACACCTTC. It codes for CASSETGGRGYTF.

This clone has just a few counts. This chain joins TRBV9 and TRBJ1-1, with D hard to call. The V end was cut by 4 bases, the J end by 3 bases, with 16 bases between. Germline V gives CDR1 SGDLS, CDR2 YYNGEE. CDR3 length: 15 amino acids. CDR3 sequence (DNA): TGTGCCAGCAGCCCGACCGGGATTGAGGACACTGAAGCTTTCTTT. It codes for CASSPTGIEDTEAFF.

This chain links TRBV28 with TRBJ1-2; possible D gene TRBD1, 6 bases. This CDR3 comprises 13 residues. In germline, CDR1 is MDHEN, CDR2 SYDVKM. Trimming left V 9 bases short and J 3 bases short, with 14 bases between. The CDR3 nucleotides read TGTGCCAGTCGACAGGTTGACTACTATGGCTACACCTTC. As protein: CASRQVDYYGYTF.

V usage is TRBV14 and J usage is TRBJ1-5, with TRBD1 as a possible D gene (5 bases). The CDR3 is 17 amino acids. Germline values: CDR1 SGHDN, CDR2 FVKESK. V was clipped by 4 bases and J by 0 bases, with 16 bases between them. The CDR3, as DNA: TGTGCCAGCAGCCCGATCCGGGACCGTTATAGCAATCAGCCCCAGCATTTT. Translating gives CASSPIRDRYSNQPQHF.